This TCR beta chain was documented in a study of cytomegalovirus exposure and HLA in healthy donors. Whole-study context: Around 180 million T cells yielded around 120 million unique TCR beta sequences in earlier analysis. Broader study findings: The likely explanation for a cluster of highly shared sequence variants was sequencing artifact. When a later analysis compared HLA-associated TCR beta chains with equally common others, the HLA-associated chains turned out to be more clonally expanded and to have lower generation probabilities.

The CDR3 length is 13 residues. The ends lost 3 bases at V and 7 bases at J; junction bases unmatched: 7. CDR1 SQVTM and CDR2 ANQGSEA come from the germline V gene. PCR primers comprised 60 Vbeta and 13 Jbeta primers. Only in-frame clones appear in the TCRdb table, and some are missing; sequencing was by immunoSEQ multiplex PCR. Here the sample table reports around 74,000 clones. A remark on this clone: Its specificity is unknown.

The TCR sequence derives from a man aged 30-40 years in good health and CMV-seronegative. This chain links TRBV29-1 with TRBJ2-7, with 9 nucleotides matching TRBD2. Sequencing was performed on PBMCs. The CDR3 DNA reads as TGCAGCGTTGATGCCCCGCTAGCGGGAGAGCAGTACTTC. Its protein is CSVDAPLAGEQYF.